A selection of T cell receptor beta chains follows, all from one sample in a study of response to subunit inactivated influenza vaccine. TCRdb called the RT-PCR reads again in MiXCR, with one record for every CDR3 protein. The table records some 800,000 distinct CDR3 sequences, around 20% of them present only once. The sequences come from PBMCs from blood, collected less than 6 days after vaccination. These receptors came from a man aged 50 to 60 who received an inactivated influenza vaccine. The CDR3 runs from the conserved cysteine through the conserved F or W. The order of the fields is J gene, D gene, clone size, V gene, CDR3 DNA, CDR3 protein. D genes are given only for firm matches. Only part of the rows carry a size: once, few, many, or a class if the clone is expanded.

J gene: TRBJ1-1
D gene: TRBD1
clone size: .
V gene: TRBV6-5
CDR3 DNA: TGTGCCAGCAGTGACTCGACAGGGTACACTGAAGCTTTCTTT
CDR3 protein: CASSDSTGYTEAFF

J gene: TRBJ1-4
D gene: TRBD1
clone size: .
V gene: TRBV20-1
CDR3 DNA: TGCAGTGCTGGAACAGGGGGTGAAAAACTGTTTTTT
CDR3 protein: CSAGTGGEKLFF

J gene: TRBJ2-7
D gene: .
clone size: .
V gene: TRBV4-3
CDR3 DNA: TGCGCCAGCAGCCAATTCCCTTTGAGCTCCTACGAGCAGTACTTC
CDR3 protein: CASSQFPLSSYEQYF

J gene: TRBJ1-1
D gene: TRBD1
clone size: few
V gene: TRBV5-1
CDR3 DNA: TGCGCCAGCAAGGACAGGGGGCTGAACACTGAAGCTTTCTTT
CDR3 protein: CASKDRGLNTEAFF

J gene: TRBJ2-7
D gene: .
clone size: .
V gene: TRBV20-1
CDR3 DNA: TGCAGTGCTAGAGAGCGGCGGCAACTTACCTACGAGCAGTACTTC
CDR3 protein: CSARERRQLTYEQYF

J gene: TRBJ2-3
D gene: .
clone size: .
V gene: TRBV7-9
CDR3 DNA: TGTGCCACCCCGGATTTAGATACGCAGTATTTT
CDR3 protein: CATPDLDTQYF

J gene: TRBJ2-7
D gene: .
clone size: few
V gene: TRBV25-1
CDR3 DNA: TGTGCCAGCAGTGGCCTCAACACCTACGAGCAGTACTTC
CDR3 protein: CASSGLNTYEQYF

J gene: TRBJ2-3
D gene: TRBD1
clone size: .
V gene: TRBV5-1
CDR3 DNA: TGCGCCAGCAGCTTGGGACAGGGGGCACGGGCAGATACGCAGTATTTT
CDR3 protein: CASSLGQGARADTQYF

J gene: TRBJ2-7
D gene: .
clone size: .
V gene: TRBV30
CDR3 DNA: TGTGCCTGGATTGGCCAGGGTCCGACCTACGAGCAGTACTTC
CDR3 protein: CAWIGQGPTYEQYF

J gene: TRBJ2-7
D gene: TRBD2
clone size: .
V gene: TRBV28
CDR3 DNA: TGTGCCAGCAGGGGACGGCTAGCGGAGATCTACGAGCAGTACTTC
CDR3 protein: CASRGRLAEIYEQYF

J gene: TRBJ2-1
D gene: TRBD2
clone size: few
V gene: TRBV20-1
CDR3 DNA: TGCAGTGCCAACTTAAGGCGGGGGAGGGGTGAGCAGTTCTTC
CDR3 protein: CSANLRRGRGEQFF

J gene: TRBJ2-3
D gene: TRBD1
clone size: .
V gene: TRBV29-1
CDR3 DNA: TGCAGCGTTGGGACAGGGGGCTTCGCAGATACGCAGTATTTT
CDR3 protein: CSVGTGGFADTQYF

J gene: TRBJ2-7
D gene: .
clone size: .
V gene: TRBV6-2/TRBV6-3
CDR3 DNA: TGTGCCAGCAGTTCCAATTCCTATTACGAGCAGTACTTC
CDR3 protein: CASSSNSYYEQYF

J gene: TRBJ2-3
D gene: .
clone size: .
V gene: TRBV7-2
CDR3 DNA: TGTGCCAGCAGCTTGGGGACCCCCCGCACAGATACGCAGTATTTT
CDR3 protein: CASSLGTPRTDTQYF

J gene: TRBJ1-2
D gene: .
clone size: .
V gene: TRBV21-1
CDR3 DNA: TGTGCCAGCAGCAAATACGGGACAGGGGATAGAGCTAACTATGGCTACACCTTC
CDR3 protein: CASSKYGTGDRANYGYTF

J gene: TRBJ2-2
D gene: .
clone size: many
V gene: TRBV6-5
CDR3 DNA: TGTGCCAGCAGTTACGTCAGGGGAACCGGGGAGCTGTTTTTT
CDR3 protein: CASSYVRGTGELFF

J gene: TRBJ2-1
D gene: .
clone size: few
V gene: TRBV4-1
CDR3 DNA: TGCGCCAGCAGCCCGGACCATGCCTCCTACAATGAGCAGTTCTTC
CDR3 protein: CASSPDHASYNEQFF

J gene: TRBJ2-7
D gene: TRBD1
clone size: .
V gene: TRBV20-1
CDR3 DNA: TGCAGTGCTAGGTCCCGGGACAGGGTGAACGAGCAGTACTTC
CDR3 protein: CSARSRDRVNEQYF

J gene: TRBJ2-5
D gene: .
clone size: .
V gene: TRBV5-1
CDR3 DNA: TGCGCCAGCAGCCCTGGGAACGGGAACCAAGAGACCCAGTACTTC
CDR3 protein: CASSPGNGNQETQYF

J gene: TRBJ1-2
D gene: TRBD1
clone size: .
V gene: TRBV12-3/TRBV12-4
CDR3 DNA: TGTGCCAGCAAAACAGGGGATACCGGTGGCTACACCTTC
CDR3 protein: CASKTGDTGGYTF

J gene: TRBJ1-1
D gene: TRBD1
clone size: once
V gene: TRBV27
CDR3 DNA: TGTGCCAGCAGCCACTTACAGGGGATGAACACTGAAGCTTTCTTT
CDR3 protein: CASSHLQGMNTEAFF

J gene: TRBJ2-7
D gene: .
clone size: few
V gene: TRBV7-2
CDR3 DNA: TGTGCCAGCGCGGCTAGCAGGGACTACGAGCAGTACTTC
CDR3 protein: CASAASRDYEQYF

J gene: TRBJ2-7
D gene: .
clone size: many
V gene: TRBV7-9
CDR3 DNA: TGTGCCAGCAGCTTAGCGCACAGCTACGAGCAGTACTTC
CDR3 protein: CASSLAHSYEQYF

J gene: TRBJ2-7
D gene: .
clone size: .
V gene: TRBV12-3/TRBV12-4
CDR3 DNA: TGTGCCAGCAGTTTTCGTCGGGGGCTAGATGAGCAGTACTTC
CDR3 protein: CASSFRRGLDEQYF

J gene: TRBJ2-1
D gene: .
clone size: few
V gene: TRBV7-9
CDR3 DNA: TGTGCCAGCAGCTTAACGGGAGAAAGTGAGCAGTTCTTC
CDR3 protein: CASSLTGESEQFF

J gene: TRBJ1-6
D gene: TRBD1
clone size: .
V gene: TRBV20-1
CDR3 DNA: TGCAGTGCCATAAGGGGGCAACATAATTCACCCCTCCACTTT
CDR3 protein: CSAIRGQHNSPLHF

J gene: TRBJ2-1
D gene: .
clone size: .
V gene: TRBV14
CDR3 DNA: TGTGCCAGCAGCCAAGATCTGTGGACAGTCTACAATGAGCAGTTCTTC
CDR3 protein: CASSQDLWTVYNEQFF

J gene: TRBJ1-2
D gene: .
clone size: many
V gene: TRBV4-3
CDR3 DNA: TGCGCCAGCAGCCCAGGGGACGCCTATGGCTACACCTTC
CDR3 protein: CASSPGDAYGYTF

J gene: TRBJ2-7
D gene: .
clone size: few
V gene: TRBV7-2
CDR3 DNA: TGTGCCAGCAGCTTGCGAGGGGCCAGCTCCTACGAGCAGTACTTC
CDR3 protein: CASSLRGASSYEQYF

J gene: TRBJ2-5
D gene: .
clone size: .
V gene: TRBV3-1
CDR3 DNA: TGTGCCAGCAGCCAAGATTTCAGAGCACAAGAGACCCAGTACTTC
CDR3 protein: CASSQDFRAQETQYF

J gene: TRBJ2-1
D gene: TRBD2
clone size: .
V gene: TRBV9
CDR3 DNA: TGTGCCAGCAGCGTAGCAGGAGGGAGGGGCTACAATGAGCAGTTCTTC
CDR3 protein: CASSVAGGRGYNEQFF

J gene: TRBJ2-1
D gene: .
clone size: few
V gene: TRBV29-1
CDR3 DNA: TGCAGCGTCCGCCAAGTTGGGGGTTTTTTTGAGCAGTTCTTC
CDR3 protein: CSVRQVGGFFEQFF

J gene: TRBJ2-1
D gene: TRBD2
clone size: .
V gene: TRBV20-1
CDR3 DNA: TGCAGTGCTAGTGCCAGTAGGCGGGAGGGAAATGAGCAGTTCTTC
CDR3 protein: CSASASRREGNEQFF

J gene: TRBJ2-2
D gene: .
clone size: few
V gene: TRBV12-3/TRBV12-4
CDR3 DNA: TGTGCCAGCAGTTTATTGGCCGCCGCGAACACCGGGGAGCTGTTTTTT
CDR3 protein: CASSLLAAANTGELFF

J gene: TRBJ2-1
D gene: TRBD2
clone size: .
V gene: TRBV12-3/TRBV12-4
CDR3 DNA: TGTGCCAGCAGACTAGGATGGGGGGGGAGCAATGAGCAGTTCTTC
CDR3 protein: CASRLGWGGSNEQFF

J gene: TRBJ1-2
D gene: .
clone size: .
V gene: TRBV10-3
CDR3 DNA: TGTGCCATCACGGACCGTGAAAAGGGCTATGGCTACACCTTC
CDR3 protein: CAITDREKGYGYTF

J gene: TRBJ2-1
D gene: TRBD2
clone size: .
V gene: TRBV27
CDR3 DNA: TGTGCCAGCAGTCCCATAGCGGGTCACTCCTACAATGAGCAGTTCTTC
CDR3 protein: CASSPIAGHSYNEQFF

J gene: TRBJ2-1
D gene: .
clone size: .
V gene: TRBV12-3/TRBV12-4
CDR3 DNA: TGTGCCAGCAGTTTACCGGGGACTTGGAATGAGCAGTTCTTC
CDR3 protein: CASSLPGTWNEQFF

J gene: TRBJ2-7
D gene: .
clone size: few
V gene: TRBV12-3/TRBV12-4
CDR3 DNA: TGTGCCAGCAGCCGCCAGGCCCCCTACGAGCAGTACTTC
CDR3 protein: CASSRQAPYEQYF

J gene: TRBJ2-3
D gene: TRBD2
clone size: few
V gene: TRBV11-2
CDR3 DNA: TGTGCCAGCAGCCCGGGACTAGCGGGAACCGCAGATACGCAGTATTTT
CDR3 protein: CASSPGLAGTADTQYF

J gene: TRBJ1-5
D gene: .
clone size: few
V gene: TRBV20-1
CDR3 DNA: TGCAGTGCTAGAGATCCTAGGGATCAGCCCCAGCATTTT
CDR3 protein: CSARDPRDQPQHF